This TCR beta chain was observed in a study of CD8 T cells in Susac syndrome (dated by TCRdb to the late 2010s). Regarding the research as a whole: Repertoire sequencing was used to test whether CD8+ T cell activation and differentiation in Susac syndrome was antigen driven. Beyond this particular receptor, the publication reports: The number of individuals in the TCR sequencing and HLA analysis was acknowledged as relatively small.

RNA was extracted using the RNeasy kit, and roughly 0.5 to 1 microgram was reverse transcribed with random hexamers. TCR beta CDR3 regions were amplified with the immunoSEQ multiplex PCR assay covering 54 Vbeta and 13 Jbeta segments. PCR amplification bias was corrected by using a synthetic template baseline for primer optimization and computational correction. Under the source paper's analysis protocol: Reads were annotated to V, D and J genes per IMGT and analyzed with immunoSEQ Analyzer, keeping only productive sequences. Clonality was computed as one minus Shannon entropy normalized by log2 of the number of productive unique sequences. Public and private clones were assessed among the 100 most prevalent clones of each patient and control. Susac-specific clones were defined as absent from healthy and MS cohorts, approximately 1,000 published viral clones and other ImmuneACCESS disease sequences. Using fastp at Q25 and MiXCR, TCRdb reprocessed the public reads and kept productive beta chains. All rows with the same CDR3 protein become a single entry with the most common DNA and genes. None of the V and J calls come from the authors' own analysis; TCRdb made them. The sample data list around 130,000 distinct CDR3 sequences, and roughly 96% of these were observed just once. Roughly 0.12% of the sample is held by the ten biggest clonotypes.

V sheds 0 bases and J sheds 4 bases, leaving 16 bases between their ends. Spanning cysteine to phenylalanine, the CDR3 consists of 17 amino acids. The only DNA kept is the CDR3, 51 bases in frame from the first base. Peripheral blood CD8+ and CD4+ T cells from healthy donors, Susac syndrome patients and multiple sclerosis patients were profiled using high-throughput TCR beta sequencing. Healthy donors were age- and sex-matched controls. Bulk CD8+ and CD4+ T cells were purified magnetically by negative isolation, whereas CD8+ TEMRA cells were enriched by FACS. Blood was drawn into EDTA tubes, processed within 24 hours, and PBMCs were isolated by density gradient centrifugation. PBMCs intended for TCR sequencing were cryopreserved in liquid nitrogen and were subsequently thawed in a 37 degrees C water bath. The sorted or isolated CD4+, CD8+ and CD8+ TEMRA cells reached a purity of at least 90%. As concerns this clonotype: This receptor's antigen is unknown. Base-call qualities are not available, and no considerably larger clone is one nucleotide away.

The chain is assembled from TRBV23-1 and TRBJ1-5; a confident D gene designation cannot be given. TRBV23-1 carries the ORF label, with uncertain function. Sequences were obtained from CD4+ T cells from PBMCs. This TCR derives from a human donor in good health. The DNA sequence is TGCGCCAGCAGTCAATCGGCGGGCGGAGAACGGAATCAGCCCCAGCATTTT. The resulting protein is CASSQSAGGERNQPQHF.